Listed below are T cell receptor beta chains from one sample, sequenced in a study of blood T cell repertoires in COVID-19. Method: immunoSEQ multiplex PCR; TCRdb's copy keeps in-frame clones and lacks some. The sample has 150,000 to 200,000 clones, approximately 90% seen once; the top ten hold about 2%. What was sequenced was peripheral blood. The receptors were sampled from a man aged 18 to 29 with acute or convalescent COVID-19. The CDR3 runs from the conserved cysteine through the conserved F or W. The order of the fields is clone size, D gene, V gene, J gene, CDR3 protein, CDR3 DNA. A D gene is named only where the DNA matches it firmly. Where a row states a size, it is once, few, many or the class of an expanded clone; other rows omit it.

size: NA
D: TRBD2
V: TRBV5-4
J: TRBJ2-2
CDR3: CASSFPSGRGNTGELFF
DNA: TGTGCCAGCAGCTTCCCTAGCGGGAGGGGGAACACCGGGGAGCTGTTTTTT

size: NA
D: NA
V: TRBV5-4
J: TRBJ2-1
CDR3: CASSLGGQRYNEQFF
DNA: TGTGCCAGCAGCTTGGGTGGTCAGCGTTACAATGAGCAGTTCTTC

size: NA
D: NA
V: TRBV6-1
J: TRBJ2-7
CDR3: CASSEAVGEQYF
DNA: TGTGCCAGCAGTGAAGCTGTCGGCGAGCAGTACTTC

size: NA
D: TRBD1
V: TRBV5-6
J: TRBJ1-1
CDR3: CASSWPGQGVLKNTEAFF
DNA: TGTGCCAGCAGCTGGCCGGGACAGGGTGTTTTAAAGAACACTGAAGCTTTCTTT

size: NA
D: TRBD2
V: TRBV2
J: TRBJ2-3
CDR3: CASSQGGSTDTQYF
DNA: TGTGCCAGCAGCCAGGGAGGGAGCACAGATACGCAGTATTTT

size: NA
D: TRBD1
V: TRBV19
J: TRBJ2-7
CDR3: CASSTTGGFSYEQYF
DNA: TGTGCCAGTAGTACCACAGGGGGTTTCTCCTACGAGCAGTACTTC

size: NA
D: TRBD1
V: TRBV6-6
J: TRBJ1-2
CDR3: CAGALGQNNGYTF
DNA: TGTGCCGGGGCATTGGGACAGAATAATGGCTACACCTTC

size: NA
D: TRBD1
V: TRBV28
J: TRBJ1-1
CDR3: CASKDGQGPEAFF
DNA: TGTGCCAGCAAGGACGGACAGGGTCCTGAAGCTTTCTTT

size: NA
D: TRBD2
V: TRBV18
J: TRBJ2-7
CDR3: CASSLGGELAGIAYEQYF
DNA: TGTGCCAGCTCTCTAGGAGGGGAACTAGCGGGGATAGCCTACGAGCAGTACTTC

size: NA
D: TRBD2
V: TRBV18
J: TRBJ2-1
CDR3: CASSTSGGSYNEQFF
DNA: TGTGCCAGCTCCACCAGCGGGGGGTCCTACAATGAGCAGTTCTTC

size: once
D: TRBD1
V: TRBV18
J: TRBJ1-2
CDR3: CASSPPRGRIYGYTF
DNA: TGTGCCAGCTCACCACCGAGGGGGCGGATCTATGGCTACACCTTC

size: NA
D: TRBD2
V: TRBV20-1
J: TRBJ2-1
CDR3: CSASSAGSSYNEQFF
DNA: TGCAGTGCTAGTTCAGCGGGGAGCTCCTACAATGAGCAGTTCTTC

size: NA
D: TRBD1
V: TRBV7-9
J: TRBJ1-1
CDR3: CASSFPFRQGRNTEAFF
DNA: TGTGCCAGCAGCTTCCCCTTTCGACAGGGGAGAAACACTGAAGCTTTCTTT

size: once
D: TRBD2
V: TRBV19
J: TRBJ2-7
CDR3: CASSIGTSGSRREQYF
DNA: TGTGCCAGTAGTATCGGGACTAGCGGGAGCCGGAGGGAGCAGTACTTC

size: NA
D: TRBD1
V: TRBV11-3
J: TRBJ2-1
CDR3: CASSSGRWTGDYNEQFF
DNA: TGTGCCAGCAGCTCTGGACGCTGGACAGGGGATTACAATGAGCAGTTCTTC

size: NA
D: TRBD1
V: TRBV2
J: TRBJ1-5
CDR3: CASTEWDRGLNQPQHF
DNA: TGTGCCAGCACCGAATGGGACAGGGGGCTAAATCAGCCCCAGCATTTT

size: NA
D: NA
V: TRBV2
J: TRBJ1-6
CDR3: CASSPPGLGNSPLHF
DNA: TGTGCCAGCAGCCCACCAGGACTCGGTAATTCACCCCTCCACTTT

size: NA
D: TRBD2
V: TRBV11-2
J: TRBJ2-7
CDR3: CASSPPGLANGRAPEQYF
DNA: TGTGCCAGCAGCCCCCCGGGACTAGCGAACGGGCGGGCTCCCGAGCAGTACTTC

size: NA
D: TRBD1
V: TRBV24-1
J: TRBJ2-1
CDR3: CATSEETGGSSYNEQFF
DNA: TGTGCCACCAGTGAGGAGACAGGGGGATCATCATACAATGAGCAGTTCTTC

size: NA
D: TRBD1
V: TRBV2
J: TRBJ1-5
CDR3: CASSHGTGDQPQHF
DNA: TGTGCCAGCAGCCATGGGACAGGGGATCAGCCCCAGCATTTT

size: NA
D: NA
V: TRBV28
J: TRBJ1-3
CDR3: CASRSWAGAPISGNTIYF
DNA: TGTGCCAGCAGAAGCTGGGCAGGGGCCCCTATCTCTGGAAACACCATATATTTT

size: NA
D: TRBD2
V: TRBV4-1
J: TRBJ2-3
CDR3: CASSQTGAGGPADTQYF
DNA: TGCGCCAGCAGCCAAACGGGGGCGGGGGGGCCTGCAGATACGCAGTATTTT

size: NA
D: NA
V: TRBV4-1
J: TRBJ1-5
CDR3: CASSQEVGQGNQPQHF
DNA: TGCGCCAGCAGCCAAGAGGTGGGACAAGGCAATCAGCCCCAGCATTTT

size: NA
D: NA
V: TRBV19
J: TRBJ2-5
CDR3: CASSIESGREETQYF
DNA: TGTGCCAGTAGTATAGAGAGCGGCCGGGAAGAGACCCAGTACTTC

size: NA
D: NA
V: TRBV7-8
J: TRBJ1-4
CDR3: CASSLYRGSANEKLFF
DNA: TGTGCCAGCAGCTTATATCGGGGGTCGGCTAATGAAAAACTGTTTTTT

size: NA
D: NA
V: TRBV14
J: TRBJ2-6
CDR3: CASSQLTQRISGANVLTF
DNA: TGTGCCAGCAGCCAACTGACACAGAGAATCTCTGGGGCCAACGTCCTGACTTTC

size: NA
D: TRBD2
V: TRBV9
J: TRBJ2-2
CDR3: CASSVHPSGGTGELFF
DNA: TGTGCCAGCAGCGTACATCCTAGCGGGGGTACCGGGGAGCTGTTTTTT

size: NA
D: NA
V: TRBV7-9
J: TRBJ1-1
CDR3: CASSFNRDRTEAFF
DNA: TGTGCCAGCAGCTTTAATCGGGATCGTACTGAAGCTTTCTTT

size: NA
D: TRBD2
V: TRBV4-1
J: TRBJ2-1
CDR3: CASSQGLPLAGGRDEQFF
DNA: TGCGCCAGCAGCCAAGGGCTCCCTCTAGCGGGAGGGAGGGATGAGCAGTTCTTC

size: few
D: TRBD2
V: TRBV19
J: TRBJ2-1
CDR3: CASRTGTSGNYNEQFF
DNA: TGTGCCAGTAGAACCGGGACTAGCGGGAATTACAATGAGCAGTTCTTC

size: once
D: NA
V: TRBV9
J: TRBJ1-1
CDR3: CASGADPNTEAFF
DNA: TGTGCCAGCGGGGCCGACCCCAACACTGAAGCTTTCTTT

size: few
D: NA
V: TRBV19
J: TRBJ1-1
CDR3: CASSIVAGLRTEAFF
DNA: TGTGCCAGTAGTATAGTCGCGGGCCTACGAACTGAAGCTTTCTTT

size: NA
D: NA
V: TRBV27
J: TRBJ2-1
CDR3: CASSSYYNEQFF
DNA: TGTGCCAGCAGTTCTTACTACAATGAGCAGTTCTTC

size: NA
D: TRBD1
V: TRBV9
J: TRBJ1-2
CDR3: CASSVPRPGQGLNGYTF
DNA: TGTGCCAGCAGCGTTCCTCGCCCGGGACAGGGGTTAAATGGCTACACCTTC

size: NA
D: TRBD1
V: TRBV19
J: TRBJ2-7
CDR3: CASSPSRQGAYEQYF
DNA: TGTGCCAGTAGTCCGAGCAGGCAGGGGGCCTACGAGCAGTACTTC

size: few
D: TRBD1
V: TRBV2
J: TRBJ2-7
CDR3: CASGDSLLTEQYF
DNA: TGTGCCAGCGGGGACAGCCTCTTGACCGAGCAGTACTTC

size: many
D: NA
V: TRBV6-5
J: TRBJ2-7
CDR3: CASSYGGGPSSYEQYF
DNA: TGTGCCAGCAGTTACGGAGGGGGCCCAAGCTCCTACGAGCAGTACTTC

size: NA
D: TRBD1
V: TRBV24-1
J: TRBJ1-1
CDR3: CATSSGQRNTEAFF
DNA: TGTGCCACCAGTTCGGGACAGAGGAACACTGAAGCTTTCTTT

size: NA
D: TRBD2
V: TRBV5-1
J: TRBJ2-3
CDR3: CASRLAGAGTDTQYF
DNA: TGCGCCAGCCGGCTAGCGGGGGCGGGCACAGATACGCAGTATTTT

size: NA
D: NA
V: TRBV27
J: TRBJ1-6
CDR3: CASSLLWTLTSPLHF
DNA: TGTGCCAGCAGTCTACTCTGGACACTCACTTCACCCCTCCACTTT

size: NA
D: TRBD1
V: TRBV12-5
J: TRBJ2-5
CDR3: CASAPDREETQYF
DNA: TGTGCTAGTGCCCCGGACAGGGAAGAGACCCAGTACTTC

size: NA
D: TRBD1
V: TRBV3-1/TRBV3-2
J: TRBJ1-2
CDR3: CASSPSDRGFSYGYTF
DNA: TGTGCCAGCAGCCCCTCCGACAGGGGGTTTAGCTATGGCTACACCTTC

size: once
D: TRBD2
V: TRBV18
J: TRBJ2-2
CDR3: CASSPQRGGTGELFF
DNA: TGTGCCAGCTCACCACAGCGGGGAGGCACCGGGGAGCTGTTTTTT

size: NA
D: NA
V: TRBV27
J: TRBJ1-2
CDR3: CASRPDFLGGYGYTF
DNA: TGTGCCAGCAGACCGGACTTCCTAGGGGGTTATGGCTACACCTTC

size: NA
D: NA
V: TRBV9
J: TRBJ2-3
CDR3: CASSVVRDISWGDTQYF
DNA: TGTGCCAGCAGCGTAGTAAGGGACATCTCTTGGGGAGATACGCAGTATTTT

size: NA
D: TRBD2
V: TRBV5-1
J: TRBJ2-1
CDR3: CASSLAPTFSSSGRAWQFF
DNA: TGCGCCAGCAGCTTGGCCCCCACCTTTAGTTCTAGCGGGAGGGCGTGGCAGTTCTTC

size: NA
D: NA
V: TRBV9
J: TRBJ2-3
CDR3: CASSPRSSSTDTQYF
DNA: TGTGCCAGCAGCCCGCGGAGTTCTAGCACAGATACGCAGTATTTT